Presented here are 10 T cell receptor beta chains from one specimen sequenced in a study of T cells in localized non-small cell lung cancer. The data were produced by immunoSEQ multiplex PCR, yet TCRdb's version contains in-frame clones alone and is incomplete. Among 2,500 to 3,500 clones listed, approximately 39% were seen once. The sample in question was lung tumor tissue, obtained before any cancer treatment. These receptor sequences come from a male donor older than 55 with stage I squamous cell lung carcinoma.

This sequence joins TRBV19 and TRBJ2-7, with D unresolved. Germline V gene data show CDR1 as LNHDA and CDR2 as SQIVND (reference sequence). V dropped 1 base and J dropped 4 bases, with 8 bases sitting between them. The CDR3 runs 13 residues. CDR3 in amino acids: CASSIVGGYEQYF. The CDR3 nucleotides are TGTGCCAGTAGTATAGTGGGCGGATACGAGCAGTACTTC.

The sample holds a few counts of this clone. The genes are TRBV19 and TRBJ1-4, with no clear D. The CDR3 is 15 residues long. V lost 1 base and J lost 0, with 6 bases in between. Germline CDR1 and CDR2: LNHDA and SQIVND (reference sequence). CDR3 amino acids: CASSIGVATNEKLFF. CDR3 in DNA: TGTGCCAGTAGTATAGGGGTTGCAACTAATGAAAAACTGTTTTTT.

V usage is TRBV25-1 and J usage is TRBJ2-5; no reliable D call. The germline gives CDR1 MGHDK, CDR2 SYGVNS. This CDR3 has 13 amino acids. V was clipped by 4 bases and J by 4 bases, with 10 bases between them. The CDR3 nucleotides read TGTGCCAGCAGTGGAAGGCCGGTAGAGACCCAGTACTTC. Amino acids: CASSGRPVETQYF. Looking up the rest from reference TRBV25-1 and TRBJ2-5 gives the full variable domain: EADIYQTPRYLVIGTGKKITLECSQTMGHDKMYWYQQDPGMELHLIHYSYGVNSTEKGDLSSESTVSRIRTEHFPLTLESARPSHTSQYLCASSGRPVETQYFGPGTRLLVL.

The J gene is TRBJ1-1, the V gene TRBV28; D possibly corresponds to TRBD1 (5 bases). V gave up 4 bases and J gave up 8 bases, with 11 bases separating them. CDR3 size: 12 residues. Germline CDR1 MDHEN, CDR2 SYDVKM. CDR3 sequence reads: CASSWRRGEAFF. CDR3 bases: TGTGCCAGCAGTTGGAGGCGGGGCGAAGCTTTCTTT.

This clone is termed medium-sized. CDR3 protein: CAIRPTGVDEQYF. CDR3 DNA: TGTGCCATCCGACCGACAGGGGTAGACGAGCAGTACTTC. The chain has TRBV6-8 and TRBJ2-7; 8 bases align to TRBD1. V shed 10 bases and J 5 bases; nucleotides not matched to a gene: 10. Germline loops: CDR1 MNHGY, CDR2 SAAAGT. The length of the CDR3 is 13 residues.

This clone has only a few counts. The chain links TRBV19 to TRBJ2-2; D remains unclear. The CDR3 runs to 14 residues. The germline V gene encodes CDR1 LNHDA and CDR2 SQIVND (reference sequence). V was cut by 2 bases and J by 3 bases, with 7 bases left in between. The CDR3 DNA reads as TGTGCCAGTAGTATAAACAGCCACACCGGGGAGCTGTTTTTT. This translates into CASSINSHTGELFF. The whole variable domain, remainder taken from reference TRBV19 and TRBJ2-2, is DGGITQSPKYLFRKEGQNVTLSCEQNLNHDAMYWYRQDPGQGLRLIYYSQIVNDFQKGDIAEGYSVSREKKESFPLTVTSAQKNPTAFYLCASSINSHTGELFFGEGSRLTVL.

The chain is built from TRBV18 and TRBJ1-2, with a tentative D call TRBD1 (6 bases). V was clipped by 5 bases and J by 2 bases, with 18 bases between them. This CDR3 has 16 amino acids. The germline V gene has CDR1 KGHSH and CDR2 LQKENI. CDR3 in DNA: TGTGCCAGCTCAGGGGGACCCGGGACAACAAACTATGGCTACACCTTC. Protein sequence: CASSGGPGTTNYGYTF.

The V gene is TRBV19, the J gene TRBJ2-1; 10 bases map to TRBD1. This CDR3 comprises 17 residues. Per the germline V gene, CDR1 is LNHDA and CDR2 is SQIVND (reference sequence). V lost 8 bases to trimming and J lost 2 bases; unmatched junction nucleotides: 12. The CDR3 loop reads CASRGSTTGGAYNEQFF. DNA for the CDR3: TGTGCCAGTCGCGGAAGCACGACAGGGGGCGCCTACAATGAGCAGTTCTTC.

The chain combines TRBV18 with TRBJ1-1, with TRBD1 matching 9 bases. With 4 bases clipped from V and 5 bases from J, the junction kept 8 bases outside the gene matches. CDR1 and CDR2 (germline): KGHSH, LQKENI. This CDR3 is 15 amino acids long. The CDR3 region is CASSLLDRGVTEAFF. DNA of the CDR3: TGTGCCAGCTCACTATTAGACAGGGGGGTGACTGAAGCTTTCTTT.

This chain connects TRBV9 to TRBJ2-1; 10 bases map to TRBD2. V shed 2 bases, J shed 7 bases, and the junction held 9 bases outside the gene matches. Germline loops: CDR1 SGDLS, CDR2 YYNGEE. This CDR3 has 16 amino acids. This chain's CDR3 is CASSVTASGSGNEQFF. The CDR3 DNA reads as TGTGCCAGCAGCGTCACCGCTAGCGGGAGTGGAAATGAGCAGTTCTTC.